This T cell receptor (beta chain) was profiled in a study of vaccination and CD4 T cells after COVID-19. Described treatment: approximately 9-day PBMC culture with coronavirus spike peptide pools or control peptides (ViraFEST assay). Germline CDR1 MNHEY, CDR2 SMNVEV (reference sequence). The V and J ends lost 7 bases and 5 bases respectively, with 33 bases between them. There are 20 residues in the CDR3. The Oncomine TCR Beta short-read assay sequenced DNA from cultured CD4+ T cells. TCRdb reprocessed the PCR reads via MiXCR and lists one record per CDR3 protein. The sample has roughly 17,000 distinct CDR3 sequences; around 52% are singletons. As to this clonotype: As yet, its antigen is unknown.

The sample consisted of CD4+ T cells from blood, cultured in vitro, taken before SARS-CoV-2 vaccination. The chain employs TRBV27 and TRBJ2-1, with D perhaps TRBD2 (10 bases). This clonotype was obtained from a human donor who had recovered from COVID-19. CDR3 protein: CASNRGRTSGFRDLDNEQFF. CDR3 coding DNA: TGTGCCAGCAACAGGGGGCGGACTAGCGGATTTAGGGATTTGGACAATGAGCAGTTCTTC.